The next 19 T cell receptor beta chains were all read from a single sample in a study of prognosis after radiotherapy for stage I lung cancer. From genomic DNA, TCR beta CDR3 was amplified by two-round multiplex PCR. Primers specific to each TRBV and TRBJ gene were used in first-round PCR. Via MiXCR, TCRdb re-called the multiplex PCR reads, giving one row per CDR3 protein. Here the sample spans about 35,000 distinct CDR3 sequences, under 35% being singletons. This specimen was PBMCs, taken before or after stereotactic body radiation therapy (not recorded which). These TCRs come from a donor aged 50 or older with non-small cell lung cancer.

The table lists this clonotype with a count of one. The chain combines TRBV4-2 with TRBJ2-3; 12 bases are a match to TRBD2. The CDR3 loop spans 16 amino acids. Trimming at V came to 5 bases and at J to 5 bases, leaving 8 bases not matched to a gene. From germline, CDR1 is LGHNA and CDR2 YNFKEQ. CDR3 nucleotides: TGTGCCAGCAGCTTGGGACTAGCGGGCGAAGGAGATACGCAGTATTTT. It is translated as CASSLGLAGEGDTQYF.

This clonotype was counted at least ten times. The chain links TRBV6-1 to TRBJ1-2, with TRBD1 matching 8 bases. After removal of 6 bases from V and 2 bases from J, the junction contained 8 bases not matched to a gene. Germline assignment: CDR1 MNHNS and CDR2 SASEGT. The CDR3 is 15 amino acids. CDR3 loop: CASRSTGGGNYGYTF. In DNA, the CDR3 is TGTGCCAGCAGGTCTACAGGGGGGGGGAACTATGGCTACACCTTC.

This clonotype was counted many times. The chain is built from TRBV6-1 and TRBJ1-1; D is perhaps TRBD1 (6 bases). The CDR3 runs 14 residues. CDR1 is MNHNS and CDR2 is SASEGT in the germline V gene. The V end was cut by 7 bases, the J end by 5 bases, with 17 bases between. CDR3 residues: CASTQGRSGTEAFF. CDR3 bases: TGTGCCAGCACACAGGGCCGGTCGGGAACTGAAGCTTTCTTT.

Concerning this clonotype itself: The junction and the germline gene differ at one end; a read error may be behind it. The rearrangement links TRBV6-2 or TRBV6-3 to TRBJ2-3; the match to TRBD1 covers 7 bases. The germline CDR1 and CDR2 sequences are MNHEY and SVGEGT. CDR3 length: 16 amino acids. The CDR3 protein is CASIHRGSKLTYTQYF. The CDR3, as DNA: TGTGCCAGCATCCACAGGGGATCTAAACTCACATATACGCAGTATTTT.

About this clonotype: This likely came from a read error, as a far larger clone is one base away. CDR3 protein: CASSERGQGVGYGYTF. CDR3 bases: TGTGCCAGCAGTGAACGTGGCCAGGGGGTAGGCTATGGCTACACCTTC. The chain recombines TRBV6-2 or TRBV6-3 with TRBJ1-2; the match to TRBD1 covers 7 bases. CDR3 size: 16 residues. Trimming cost V 5 bases and J 4 bases; bases outside gene matches: 13. From germline, CDR1 is MNHEY and CDR2 SVGEGT.

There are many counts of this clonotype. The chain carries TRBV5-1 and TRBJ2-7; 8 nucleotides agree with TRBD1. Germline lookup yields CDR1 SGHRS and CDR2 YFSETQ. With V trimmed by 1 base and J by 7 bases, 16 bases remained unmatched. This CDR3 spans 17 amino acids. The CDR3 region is CASSLLWGADRGNEQYF. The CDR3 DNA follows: TGCGCCAGCAGCTTGTTGTGGGGGGCCGACAGGGGTAATGAGCAGTACTTC.

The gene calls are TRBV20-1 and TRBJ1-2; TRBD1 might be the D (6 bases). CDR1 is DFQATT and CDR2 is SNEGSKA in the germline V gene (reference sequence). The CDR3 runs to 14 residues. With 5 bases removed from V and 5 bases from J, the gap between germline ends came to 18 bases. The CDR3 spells CSALRSGAGYGYTF. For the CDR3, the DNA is TGCAGTGCTCTCCGATCGGGGGCAGGGTATGGCTACACCTTC.

CDR3 coding DNA: TGTGCCAGCAGCTTAGAGCGGGGTTTCAATGAAAAACTGTTTTTT. As protein: CASSLERGFNEKLFF. The chain recombines TRBV7-9 with TRBJ1-4; D gene uncertain. Deletions cut 1 base from V and 5 bases from J, with 11 bases between. The germline V gene encodes CDR1 SEHNR and CDR2 FQNEAQ (reference sequence). The CDR3 is 15 amino acids.

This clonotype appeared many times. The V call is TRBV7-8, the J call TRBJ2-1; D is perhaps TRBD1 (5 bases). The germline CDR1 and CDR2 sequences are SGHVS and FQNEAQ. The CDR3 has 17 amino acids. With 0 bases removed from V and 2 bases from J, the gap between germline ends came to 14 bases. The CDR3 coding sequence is TGTGCCAGCAGCTTAGCGGGCACCCAAGGGGCCTACAATGAGCAGTTCTTC. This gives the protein CASSLAGTQGAYNEQFF.

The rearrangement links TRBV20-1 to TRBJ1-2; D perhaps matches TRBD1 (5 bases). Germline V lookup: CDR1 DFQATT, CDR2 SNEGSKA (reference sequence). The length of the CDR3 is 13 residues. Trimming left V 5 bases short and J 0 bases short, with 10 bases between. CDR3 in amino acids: CSAAGVSNYGYTF. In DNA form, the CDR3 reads TGCAGTGCTGCGGGGGTATCTAACTATGGCTACACCTTC.

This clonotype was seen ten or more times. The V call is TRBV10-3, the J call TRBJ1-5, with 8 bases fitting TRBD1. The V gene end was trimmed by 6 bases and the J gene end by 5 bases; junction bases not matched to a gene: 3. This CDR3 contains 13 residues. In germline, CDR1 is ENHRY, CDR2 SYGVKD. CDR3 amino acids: CAIRGQGDQPQHF. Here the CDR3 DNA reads TGTGCCATCAGAGGACAGGGAGATCAGCCCCAGCATTTT.

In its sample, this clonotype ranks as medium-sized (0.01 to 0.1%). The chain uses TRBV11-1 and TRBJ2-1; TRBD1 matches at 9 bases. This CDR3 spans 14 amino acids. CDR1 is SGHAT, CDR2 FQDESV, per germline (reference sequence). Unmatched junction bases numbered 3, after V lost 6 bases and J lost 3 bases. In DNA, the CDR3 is TGTGCCAGCAGGAGGACAGGGGACTACAATGAGCAGTTCTTC. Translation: CASRRTGDYNEQFF.

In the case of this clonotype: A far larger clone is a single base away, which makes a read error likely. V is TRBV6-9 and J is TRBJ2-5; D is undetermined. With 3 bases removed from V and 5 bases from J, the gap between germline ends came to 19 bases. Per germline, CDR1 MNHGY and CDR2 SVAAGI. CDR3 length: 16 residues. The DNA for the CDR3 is TGTGCCAGCAGTTACTCCTTAGAAAGTGTACGGGAGACCCAGTACTTC. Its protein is CASSYSLESVRETQYF.

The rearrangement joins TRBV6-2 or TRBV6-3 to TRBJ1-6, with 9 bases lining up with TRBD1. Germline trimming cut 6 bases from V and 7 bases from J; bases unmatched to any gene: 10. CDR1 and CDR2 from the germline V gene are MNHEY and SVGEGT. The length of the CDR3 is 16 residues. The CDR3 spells CASSLAPGQGNSPLHF. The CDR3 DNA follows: TGTGCCAGCAGCTTAGCCCCGGGACAGGGCAATTCACCCCTCCACTTT.

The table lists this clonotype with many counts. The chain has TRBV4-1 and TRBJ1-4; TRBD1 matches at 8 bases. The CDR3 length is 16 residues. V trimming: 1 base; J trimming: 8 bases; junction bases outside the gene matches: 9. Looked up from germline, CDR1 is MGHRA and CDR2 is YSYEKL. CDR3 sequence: CASSQGVGQGYEKLFF. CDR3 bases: TGCGCCAGCAGCCAAGGAGTCGGACAGGGTTACGAAAAACTGTTTTTT.

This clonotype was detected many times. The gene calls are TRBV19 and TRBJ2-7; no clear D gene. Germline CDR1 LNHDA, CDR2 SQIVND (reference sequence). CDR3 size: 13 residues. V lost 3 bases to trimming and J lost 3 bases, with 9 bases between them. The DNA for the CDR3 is TGTGCCAGTAGTATTCCGCCAAGCTACGAGCAGTACTTC. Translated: CASSIPPSYEQYF.

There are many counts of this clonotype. This chain's CDR3 is CSVERQGNNEQFF. The CDR3 DNA reads TGCAGCGTTGAAAGGCAGGGGAACAATGAGCAGTTCTTC. The chain recombines TRBV29-1 with TRBJ2-1, with a tentative D call TRBD1 (6 bases). The CDR3 sequence is 13 residues long. CDR1 SQVTM and CDR2 ANQGSEA come from the germline V gene. Trimming took off 2 bases at V and 5 bases at J, with 10 bases between the two ends.

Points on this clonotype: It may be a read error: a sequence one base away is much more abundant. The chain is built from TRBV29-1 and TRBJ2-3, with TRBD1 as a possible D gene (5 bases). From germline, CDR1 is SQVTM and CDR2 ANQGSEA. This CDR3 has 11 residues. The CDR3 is CSSEQAYTQYF. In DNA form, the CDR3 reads TGCAGTTCCGAACAGGCATATACGCAGTATTTT.

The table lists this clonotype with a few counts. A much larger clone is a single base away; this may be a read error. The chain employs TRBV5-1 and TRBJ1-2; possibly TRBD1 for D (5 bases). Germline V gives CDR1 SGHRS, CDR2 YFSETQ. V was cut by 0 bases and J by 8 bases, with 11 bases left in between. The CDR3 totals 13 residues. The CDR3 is CASSLACRAGYTF. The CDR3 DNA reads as TGCGCCAGCAGCTTGGCTTGCAGGGCGGGCTACACCTTC.